The clone carrying this TCR beta chain appeared a few times. The data stem from a study of blood T cell repertoires in COVID-19. Study-level information: There were acute and convalescent COVID-19 samples, and they came from the United States, Italy and Spain.

V was pared by 1 base and J by 3 bases, with 2 bases of the junction left unmatched. Per germline, CDR1 SGHRS and CDR2 YFSETQ. The CDR3 loop spans 14 amino acids. Libraries were prepared by immunoSEQ multiplex PCR; TCRdb keeps only in-frame clonotypes and omits some of them. The table lists fewer than 70,000 clones, 84% of them singletons. The chain recombines TRBV5-1 with TRBJ1-2, with 8 nucleotides matching TRBD1. The source material was peripheral blood. The TCR sequence derives from a woman aged 60-75 years with acute or convalescent COVID-19. The CDR3 DNA reads as TGCGCCAGCAGCTTGTCAGGGGGCGACTATGGCTACACCTTC. Its protein product is CASSLSGGDYGYTF.